These 4 T cell receptor beta chains were sequenced from one sample in a study of cytomegalovirus exposure and HLA in healthy donors. Primers for the PCR totalled 60 Vbeta and 13 Jbeta. Assay: immunoSEQ multiplex PCR; the TCRdb copy retains only in-frame clones and omits some. The sample contains about 61,000 clones, 70% to 90% of which appear only once. The specimen sequenced was PBMCs. These receptors were obtained from a man between 25 and 39 years old in good health and CMV-seropositive.

The V call is TRBV4-2, the J call TRBJ1-5, with unresolved D. The length of the CDR3 is 12 residues. V was shortened by 0 bases and J by 6 bases, with 3 bases between the two germline ends. Germline V CDR1 and CDR2: LGHNA, YNFKEQ. The CDR3 DNA is TGTGCCAGCAGCCAAGATAGTCAGCCCCAGCATTTT. Its protein product is CASSQDSQPQHF.

The V and J genes are TRBV28 and TRBJ2-3; no clear D gene. The CDR3 runs to 12 residues. The V end lost 3 bases, the J end lost 9 bases, and 10 bases lay between the germline ends. Germline V CDR1 and CDR2: MDHEN, SYDVKM. The CDR3 sequence is CASSFSRRTQYF. In nucleotides, the CDR3 is TGTGCCAGCAGTTTTTCAAGGAGAACGCAGTATTTT.

The chain links TRBV5-1 to TRBJ2-5; D not resolved. Trimming stripped 1 base from V and 1 base from J, with 5 bases between. The V gene's germline CDR1 is SGHRS and CDR2 YFSETQ. This CDR3 spans 13 amino acids. The CDR3 bases are TGCGCCAGCAGCTTGAGCTTCCAAGAGACCCAGTACTTC. This translates into CASSLSFQETQYF.

The rearrangement joins TRBV10-2 to TRBJ1-2; D call uncertain. The germline gives CDR1 WSHSY, CDR2 SAAADI. Trimming left V 0 bases short and J 8 bases short, with 10 bases between. The CDR3 loop spans 13 amino acids. The CDR3 region has the DNA TGCGCCAGCAGTGAGTCAATTTTGGCCGGCTACACCTTC. This translates into CASSESILAGYTF.